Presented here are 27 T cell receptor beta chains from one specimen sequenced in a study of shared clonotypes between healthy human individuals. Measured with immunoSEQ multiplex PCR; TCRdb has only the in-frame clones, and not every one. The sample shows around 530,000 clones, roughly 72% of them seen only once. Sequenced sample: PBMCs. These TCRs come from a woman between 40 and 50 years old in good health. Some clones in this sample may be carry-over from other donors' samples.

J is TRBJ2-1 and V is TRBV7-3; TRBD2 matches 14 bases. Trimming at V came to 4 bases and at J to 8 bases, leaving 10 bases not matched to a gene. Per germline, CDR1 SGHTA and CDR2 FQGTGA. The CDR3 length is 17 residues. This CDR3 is CASSSQGLAGVRDEQFF. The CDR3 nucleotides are TGTGCCAGCAGCTCGCAGGGACTAGCGGGAGTTCGCGATGAGCAGTTCTTC.

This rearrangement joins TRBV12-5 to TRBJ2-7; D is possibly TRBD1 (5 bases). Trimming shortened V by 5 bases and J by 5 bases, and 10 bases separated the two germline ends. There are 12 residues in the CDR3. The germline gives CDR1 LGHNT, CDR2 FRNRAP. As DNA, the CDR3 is TGTGCTAGTGGTCCCAGGGTCAACGAGCAGTACTTC. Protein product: CASGPRVNEQYF.

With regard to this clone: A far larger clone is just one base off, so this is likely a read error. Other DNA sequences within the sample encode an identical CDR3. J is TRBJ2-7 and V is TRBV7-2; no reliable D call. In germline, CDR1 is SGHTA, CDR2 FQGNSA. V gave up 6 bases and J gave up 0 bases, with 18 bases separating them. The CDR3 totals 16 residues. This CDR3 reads CASRRAGAGSSYEQYF. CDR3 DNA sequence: TGTGCCAGCAGACGGGCTGGTGCAGGAAGCTCCTACGAGCAGTACTTC.

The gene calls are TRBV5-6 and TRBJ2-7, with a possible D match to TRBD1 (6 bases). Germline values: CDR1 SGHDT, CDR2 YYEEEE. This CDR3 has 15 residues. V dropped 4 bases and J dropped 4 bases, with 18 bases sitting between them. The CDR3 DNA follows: TGTGCCAGCAGCCCCCTTGTGGGGGCCGAGTACGAGCAGTACTTC. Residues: CASSPLVGAEYEQYF. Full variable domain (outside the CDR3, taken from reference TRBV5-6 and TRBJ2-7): DAGVTQSPTHLIKTRGQQVTLRCSPKSGHDTVSWYQQALGQGPQFIFQYYEEEERQRGNFPDRFSGHQFPNYSSELNVNALLLGDSALYLCASSPLVGAEYEQYFGPGTRLTVT.

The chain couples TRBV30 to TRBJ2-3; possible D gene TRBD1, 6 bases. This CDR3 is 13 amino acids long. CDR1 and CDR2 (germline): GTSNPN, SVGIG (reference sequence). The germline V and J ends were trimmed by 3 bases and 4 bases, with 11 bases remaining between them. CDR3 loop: CAWSQGGPDTQYF. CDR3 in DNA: TGTGCCTGGAGCCAAGGGGGACCAGATACGCAGTATTTT. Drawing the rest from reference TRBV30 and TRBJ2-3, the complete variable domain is SQTIHQWPATLVQPVGSPLSLECTVEGTSNPNLYWYRQAAGRGLQLLFYSVGIGQISSEVPQNLSASRPQDRQFILSSKKLLLSDSGFYLCAWSQGGPDTQYFGPGTRLTVL.

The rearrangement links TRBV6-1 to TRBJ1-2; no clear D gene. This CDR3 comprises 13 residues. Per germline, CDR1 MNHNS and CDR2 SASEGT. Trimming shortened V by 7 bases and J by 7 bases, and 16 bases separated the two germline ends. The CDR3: CASTEEIGSGYTF. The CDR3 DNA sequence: TGTGCCAGCACCGAAGAAATTGGTTCTGGCTACACCTTC.

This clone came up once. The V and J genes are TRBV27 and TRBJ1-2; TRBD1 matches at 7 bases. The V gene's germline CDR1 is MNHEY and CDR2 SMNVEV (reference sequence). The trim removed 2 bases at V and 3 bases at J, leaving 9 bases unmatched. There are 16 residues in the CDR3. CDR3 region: CASSLRVRDSYYGYTF. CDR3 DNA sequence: TGTGCCAGCAGTTTAAGGGTTCGGGACAGCTACTATGGCTACACCTTC.

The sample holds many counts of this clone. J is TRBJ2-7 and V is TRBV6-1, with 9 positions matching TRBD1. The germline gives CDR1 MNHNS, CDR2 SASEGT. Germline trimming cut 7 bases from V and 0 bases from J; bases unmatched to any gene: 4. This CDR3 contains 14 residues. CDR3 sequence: CASTDRGSSYEQYF. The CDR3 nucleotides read TGTGCCAGCACCGACAGGGGGAGCTCCTACGAGCAGTACTTC.

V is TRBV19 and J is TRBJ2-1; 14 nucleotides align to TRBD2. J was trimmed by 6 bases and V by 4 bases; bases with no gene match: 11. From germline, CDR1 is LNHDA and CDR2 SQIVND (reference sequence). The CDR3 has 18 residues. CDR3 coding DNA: TGTGCCAGTAGTACCCGGGGACTAGCGGGAGTTCAAGCCAATGAGCAGTTCTTC. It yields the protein CASSTRGLAGVQANEQFF.

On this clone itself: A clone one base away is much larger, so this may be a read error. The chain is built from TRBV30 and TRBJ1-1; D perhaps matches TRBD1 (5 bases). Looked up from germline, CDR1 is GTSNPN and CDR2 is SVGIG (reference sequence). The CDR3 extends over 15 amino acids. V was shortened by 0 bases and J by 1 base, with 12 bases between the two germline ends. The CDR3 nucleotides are TGTGCCTGGAGTGTACTGGGGGTCGGGAACACTGAAGCTTTCTTT. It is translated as CAWSVLGVGNTEAFF.

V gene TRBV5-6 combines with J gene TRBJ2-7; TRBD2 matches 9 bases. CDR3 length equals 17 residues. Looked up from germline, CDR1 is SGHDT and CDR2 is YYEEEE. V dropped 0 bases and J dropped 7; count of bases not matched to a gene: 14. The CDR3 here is CASSLASAARGLAEQYF. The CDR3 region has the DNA TGTGCCAGCAGCTTGGCTTCAGCGGCTAGGGGACTAGCAGAGCAGTACTTC.

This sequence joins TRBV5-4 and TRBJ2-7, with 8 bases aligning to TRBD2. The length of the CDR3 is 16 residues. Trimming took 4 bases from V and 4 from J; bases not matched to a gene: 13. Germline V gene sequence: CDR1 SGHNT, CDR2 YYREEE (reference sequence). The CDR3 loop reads CASSPGGARESYEQYF. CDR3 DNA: TGTGCCAGCAGCCCGGGGGGGGCGCGGGAGTCTTACGAGCAGTACTTC.

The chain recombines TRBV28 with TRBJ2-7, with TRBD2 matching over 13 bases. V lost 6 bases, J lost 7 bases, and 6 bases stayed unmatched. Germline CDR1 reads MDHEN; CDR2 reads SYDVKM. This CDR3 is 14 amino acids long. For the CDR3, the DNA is TGTGCCAGCAGATCTACGGGACTAGCGGGGGAGCAGTACTTC. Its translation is CASRSTGLAGEQYF. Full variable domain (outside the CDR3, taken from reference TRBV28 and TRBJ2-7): DVKVTQSSRYLVKRTGEKVFLECVQDMDHENMFWYRQDPGLGLRLIYFSYDVKMKEKGDIPEGYSVSREKKERFSLILESASTNQTSMYLCASRSTGLAGEQYFGPGTRLTVT.

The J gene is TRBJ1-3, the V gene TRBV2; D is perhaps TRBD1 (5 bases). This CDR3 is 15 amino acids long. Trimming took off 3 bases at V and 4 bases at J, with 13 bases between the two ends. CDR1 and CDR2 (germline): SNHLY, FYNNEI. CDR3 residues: CASSDAGTFGNTIYF. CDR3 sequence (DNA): TGTGCCAGCAGTGATGCCGGGACTTTCGGAAACACCATATATTTT. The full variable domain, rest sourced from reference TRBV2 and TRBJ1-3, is EPEVTQTPSHQVTQMGQEVILRCVPISNHLYFYWYRQILGQKVEFLVSFYNNEISEKSEIFDDQFSVERPDGSNFTLKIRSTKLEDSAMYFCASSDAGTFGNTIYFGEGSWLTVV.

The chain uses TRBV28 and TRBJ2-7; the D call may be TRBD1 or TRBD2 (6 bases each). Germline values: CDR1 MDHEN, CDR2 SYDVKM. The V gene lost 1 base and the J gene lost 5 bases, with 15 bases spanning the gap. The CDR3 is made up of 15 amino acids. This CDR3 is CASSLSGENRDEQYF. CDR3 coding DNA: TGTGCCAGCAGTTTATCGGGGGAAAACAGGGACGAGCAGTACTTC.

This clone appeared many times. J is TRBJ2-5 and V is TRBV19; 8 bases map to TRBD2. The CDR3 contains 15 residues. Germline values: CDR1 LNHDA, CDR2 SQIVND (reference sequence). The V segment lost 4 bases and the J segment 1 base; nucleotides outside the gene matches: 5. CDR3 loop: CASSSTSGVQETQYF. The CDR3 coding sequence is TGTGCCAGTAGTAGTACTAGCGGCGTCCAAGAGACCCAGTACTTC.

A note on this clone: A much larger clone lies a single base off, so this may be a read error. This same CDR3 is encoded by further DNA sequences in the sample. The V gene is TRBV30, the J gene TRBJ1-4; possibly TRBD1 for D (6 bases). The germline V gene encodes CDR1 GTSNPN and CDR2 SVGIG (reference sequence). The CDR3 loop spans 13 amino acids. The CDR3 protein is CAWSAQGNEKLFF. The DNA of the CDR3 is TGCGCCTGGAGTGCACAGGGTAATGAAAAACTGTTTTTT.

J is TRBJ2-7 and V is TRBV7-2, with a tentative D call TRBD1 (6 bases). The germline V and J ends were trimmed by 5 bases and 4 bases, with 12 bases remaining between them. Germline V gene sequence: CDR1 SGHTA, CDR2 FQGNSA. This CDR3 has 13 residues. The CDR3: CASSKRDTYEQYF. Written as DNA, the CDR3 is TGTGCCAGCAGCAAAAGGGACACTTACGAGCAGTACTTC.

This CDR3 is CASSGTGGYNEQFF. CDR3 bases: TGTGCCAGCAGTGGGACGGGGGGATACAATGAGCAGTTCTTC. The chain has TRBV6-1 and TRBJ2-1; 7 bases line up with TRBD2. V lost 4 bases and J lost 4; bases outside the gene matches: 4. Germline CDR1 MNHNS, CDR2 SASEGT. The CDR3 is 14 amino acids.

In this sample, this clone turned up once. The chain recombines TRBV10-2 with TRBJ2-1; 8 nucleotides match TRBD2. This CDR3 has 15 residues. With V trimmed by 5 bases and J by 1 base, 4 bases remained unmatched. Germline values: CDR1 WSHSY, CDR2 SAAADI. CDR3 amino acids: CASSLGGASYNEQFF. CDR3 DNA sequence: TGCGCCAGCAGTCTCGGGGGGGCGTCCTACAATGAGCAGTTCTTC.

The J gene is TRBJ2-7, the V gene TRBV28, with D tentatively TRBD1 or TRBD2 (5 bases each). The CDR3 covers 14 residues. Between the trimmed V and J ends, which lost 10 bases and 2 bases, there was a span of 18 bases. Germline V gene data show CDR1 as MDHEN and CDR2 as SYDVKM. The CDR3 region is CATSTTGTAYEQYF. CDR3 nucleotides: TGTGCCACTTCAACCACCGGGACGGCCTACGAGCAGTACTTC. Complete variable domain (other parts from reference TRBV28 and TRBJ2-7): DVKVTQSSRYLVKRTGEKVFLECVQDMDHENMFWYRQDPGLGLRLIYFSYDVKMKEKGDIPEGYSVSREKKERFSLILESASTNQTSMYLCATSTTGTAYEQYFGPGTRLTVT.

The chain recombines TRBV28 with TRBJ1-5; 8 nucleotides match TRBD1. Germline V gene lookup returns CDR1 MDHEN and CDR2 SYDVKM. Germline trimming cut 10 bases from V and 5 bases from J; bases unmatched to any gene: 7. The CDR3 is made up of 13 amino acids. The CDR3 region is CATGQGADQPQHF. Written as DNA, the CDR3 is TGTGCCACAGGACAGGGCGCCGATCAGCCCCAGCATTTT.

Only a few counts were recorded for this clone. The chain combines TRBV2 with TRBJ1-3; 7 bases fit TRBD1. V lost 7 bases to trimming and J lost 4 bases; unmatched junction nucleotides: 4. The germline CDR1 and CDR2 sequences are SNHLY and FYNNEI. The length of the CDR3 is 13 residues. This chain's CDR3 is CASTTGDGNTIYF. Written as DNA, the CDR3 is TGTGCCAGCACAACAGGGGACGGAAACACCATATATTTT.

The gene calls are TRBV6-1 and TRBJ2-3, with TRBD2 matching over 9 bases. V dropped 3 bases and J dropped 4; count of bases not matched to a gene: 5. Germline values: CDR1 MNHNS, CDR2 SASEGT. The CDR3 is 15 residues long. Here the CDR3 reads CASSDLGGRADTQYF. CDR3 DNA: TGTGCCAGCAGTGACTTGGGCGGGAGGGCAGATACGCAGTATTTT.

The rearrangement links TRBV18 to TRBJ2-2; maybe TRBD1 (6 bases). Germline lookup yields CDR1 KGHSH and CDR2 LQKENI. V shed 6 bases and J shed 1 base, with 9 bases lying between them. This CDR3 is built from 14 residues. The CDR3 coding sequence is TGTGCCAGCTCCACAGGGAGGAACACCGGGGAGCTGTTTTTT. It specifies CASSTGRNTGELFF.

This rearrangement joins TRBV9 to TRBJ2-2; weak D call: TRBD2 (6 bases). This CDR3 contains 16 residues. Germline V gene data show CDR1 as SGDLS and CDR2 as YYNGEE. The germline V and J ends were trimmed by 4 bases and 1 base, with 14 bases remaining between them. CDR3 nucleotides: TGTGCCAGCAGCCAAGCCTTGCGGGAGAACACCGGGGAGCTGTTTTTT. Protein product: CASSQALRENTGELFF. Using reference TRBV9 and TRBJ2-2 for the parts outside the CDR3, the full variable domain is DSGVTQTPKHLITATGQRVTLRCSPRSGDLSVYWYQQSLDQGLQFLIQYYNGEERAKGNILERFSAQQFPDLHSELNLSSLELGDSALYFCASSQALRENTGELFFGEGSRLTVL.

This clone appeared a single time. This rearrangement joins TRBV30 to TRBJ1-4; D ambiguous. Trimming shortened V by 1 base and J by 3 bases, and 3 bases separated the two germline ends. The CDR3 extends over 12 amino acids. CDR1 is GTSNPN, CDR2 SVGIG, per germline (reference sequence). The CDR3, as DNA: TGTGCCTGGAGTGCGGCTAATGAAAAACTGTTTTTT. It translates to CAWSAANEKLFF.